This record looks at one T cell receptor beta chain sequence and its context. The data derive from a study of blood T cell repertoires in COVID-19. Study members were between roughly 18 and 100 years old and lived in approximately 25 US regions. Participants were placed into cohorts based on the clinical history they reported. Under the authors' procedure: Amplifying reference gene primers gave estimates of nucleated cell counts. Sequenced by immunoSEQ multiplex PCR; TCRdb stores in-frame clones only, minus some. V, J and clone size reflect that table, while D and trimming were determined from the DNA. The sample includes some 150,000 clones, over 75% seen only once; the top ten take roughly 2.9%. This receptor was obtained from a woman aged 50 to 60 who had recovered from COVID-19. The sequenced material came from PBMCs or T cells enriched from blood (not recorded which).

The CDR3 here is CASSHFRGTNEKLFF. CDR3 DNA: TGTGCCAGCAGCCATTTCAGGGGGACTAATGAAAAACTGTTTTTT. The V and J genes are TRBV6-5 and TRBJ1-4; 7 bases agree with TRBD1. There are 15 residues in the CDR3. CDR1 and CDR2 (germline): MNHEY, SVGAGI. V was clipped by 6 bases and J by 2 bases; unmatched bases: 6.